This is a list of T cell receptor beta chains from one sample in a study of T cell changes during pregnancy in multiple sclerosis. Profiling relied on immunoSEQ multiplex PCR, and the TCRdb table lists in-frame clones only, not all of them. There are about 35,000 clones in the sample; around 92% occur only once, and 0.43% lies in the top ten. The material sequenced was CD4+ T cells from peripheral blood mononuclear cells, taken in the third trimester of pregnancy. All receptors come from a female donor in good health, enrolled as a control in a pregnancy study. The CDR3 runs from the conserved cysteine through the conserved F or W. The order of the fields is J gene, V gene, D gene, clone size, CDR3 DNA, CDR3 protein. D genes are given only for firm matches. Expanded clones get a size class; other rows say once, few or many, or leave the size out.

TRBJ2-1 | TRBV5-1 | TRBD1 | . | TGCGCCAGCGGGTCGGACAGGGGGCGTTCCTACAATGAGCAGTTCTTC | CASGSDRGRSYNEQFF
TRBJ1-5 | TRBV7-9 | . | . | TGTGCCAGCAGCTTAGGGGCAGGATCTAGCAATCAGCCCCAGCATTTT | CASSLGAGSSNQPQHF
TRBJ1-1 | TRBV6-1 | . | . | TGTGCCAGCAGTATAGGGACACCTAGGGCTGAAGCTTTCTTT | CASSIGTPRAEAFF
TRBJ2-3 | TRBV5-6 | . | . | TGTGCCAGCAGCTTTGGGGCCGGCGTAGGGGAGGTGCAGTATTTT | CASSFGAGVGEVQYF
TRBJ1-2 | TRBV7-2 | TRBD1 | . | TGTGCCAGCAGCCCTCAGGGGGTCGGCTACACCTTC | CASSPQGVGYTF
TRBJ1-2 | TRBV28 | . | . | TGTGCCAGCAGACTACAAGGGCCCGGGAGCTATGGCTACACCTTC | CASRLQGPGSYGYTF
TRBJ2-7 | TRBV10-2 | . | . | TGCGCCAGCAGTGAAGGAAGGGCAGGGTACGAGCAGTACTTC | CASSEGRAGYEQYF
TRBJ2-5 | TRBV2 | TRBD2 | . | TGTGCCAGCAGGGGGAGACTAGCGGGGGGGATCCAAGAGACCCAGTACTTC | CASRGRLAGGIQETQYF
TRBJ2-6 | TRBV25-1 | . | . | TGTGCCAGCAGATTCTCAGGGGCTGGGGCCAACGTCCTGACTTTC | CASRFSGAGANVLTF
TRBJ1-3 | TRBV14 | . | . | TGTGCCAGCAGCCCCATCCGGGGAAACACCATATATTTT | CASSPIRGNTIYF
TRBJ1-6 | TRBV28 | . | . | TGTGCCAGCAGTTTAAAGTCAGTGCTTAATTCACCCCTCCACTTT | CASSLKSVLNSPLHF
TRBJ1-1 | TRBV7-2 | TRBD1 | . | TGTGCCAGCAGCCCGCGACAGGGGGGGACTGAAGCTTTCTTT | CASSPRQGGTEAFF
TRBJ2-7 | TRBV27 | . | . | TGTGCCAGCTCCCTACGGGGCGAGCAGTACTTC | CASSLRGEQYF
TRBJ2-3 | TRBV5-1 | TRBD2 | . | TGCGCCAGCAGCTTGGGACTAGCGGGGGGGCTATATACGCAGTATTTT | CASSLGLAGGLYTQYF
TRBJ1-2 | TRBV28 | TRBD1 | . | TGTGCCAGCAGTGGCCTGGGACAGCTCTCCTATGGCTACACCTTC | CASSGLGQLSYGYTF
TRBJ1-6 | TRBV7-2 | TRBD1 | . | TGTGCCAGCAAAGAGGGGGCGCAGAGATCACCCCTCCACTTT | CASKEGAQRSPLHF
TRBJ1-4 | TRBV4-3 | . | . | TGCGCCAGCAGCCAAGGGCGGGGTAATGAAAAACTGTTTTTT | CASSQGRGNEKLFF
TRBJ1-1 | TRBV11-2 | . | once | TGTGCCAGCAGCTTACACAGAAACACTGAAGCTTTCTTT | CASSLHRNTEAFF
TRBJ1-3 | TRBV7-2 | . | . | TGTGCCAGCAGCCCGCAGGGGTGGCCTGGAAACACCATATATTTT | CASSPQGWPGNTIYF
TRBJ2-3 | TRBV7-2 | TRBD2 | . | TGTGCCAGCCTTTTTCTGCGGGGGGAGGGTACGCAGTATTTT | CASLFLRGEGTQYF
TRBJ1-2 | TRBV2 | TRBD1 | . | TGTGCCAGCACCGAGACAGGGTTTGGCTACACCTTC | CASTETGFGYTF
TRBJ2-2 | TRBV7-9 | TRBD1 | . | TGTGCCAGCCCTTCGACAGGGGGAAACACCGGGGAGCTGTTTTTT | CASPSTGGNTGELFF
TRBJ2-3 | TRBV4-1 | TRBD2 | . | TGCGCCAGCAGCCAAACCGGGGGGGCAAGCACAGATACGCAGTATTTT | CASSQTGGASTDTQYF
TRBJ2-3 | TRBV6-1 | . | . | TGTGCCAGCTCCCGGGACACCGTGACAGATACGCAGTATTTT | CASSRDTVTDTQYF
TRBJ1-1 | TRBV5-6 | . | . | TGTGCCAGCAGCTTGTACCTCCGGGGTACCATGAACACTGAAGCTTTCTTT | CASSLYLRGTMNTEAFF
TRBJ1-5 | TRBV7-9 | TRBD1 | . | TGTGCCAGCAGCTTAGGACAGGGTATCTGGACCCAGCATTTT | CASSLGQGIWTQHF
TRBJ1-1 | TRBV6-5 | . | . | TGTGCCAGCAGTTCGACTTCCTTGAACACTGAAGCTTTCTTT | CASSSTSLNTEAFF
TRBJ1-3 | TRBV15 | . | . | TGTGCCACCAGCAGAGTTGCAGGTTCTGGAAACACCATATATTTT | CATSRVAGSGNTIYF
TRBJ2-2 | TRBV11-2 | . | . | TGTGCCAGCAGCCCGACGACTAACACCGGGGAGCTGTTTTTT | CASSPTTNTGELFF
TRBJ1-3 | TRBV7-8 | . | . | TGTGCCAGCAGCTTAGGTCCTCTCTCTGGAAACACCATATATTTT | CASSLGPLSGNTIYF
TRBJ1-1 | TRBV18 | . | . | TGTGCCAGCTCACAACAGGGTGCTAACACTGAAGCTTTCTTT | CASSQQGANTEAFF
TRBJ2-2 | TRBV6-1 | TRBD1 | . | TGTGCCGTCCGTCGGACAGGGAAAACCGGGGAGCTGTTTTTT | CAVRRTGKTGELFF
TRBJ1-6 | TRBV18 | . | . | TGTGCCAGCTCACCACGGGCTCCGGGGGTAAATTCACCCCTCCACTTT | CASSPRAPGVNSPLHF
TRBJ2-3 | TRBV27 | TRBD1 | . | TGTGCCAGCAGTTTTCGGGTCAAGACAGGGCGGTCTAGCACAGATACGCAGTATTTT | CASSFRVKTGRSSTDTQYF
TRBJ1-2 | TRBV18 | TRBD1 | once | TGTGCCAGCTCACAAGGGGGCCGGGACTATGGCTACACCTTC | CASSQGGRDYGYTF
TRBJ2-5 | TRBV7-2 | TRBD2 | . | TGTGCCAGCAGCTTACGGGGAGGGGAGACCCAGTACTTC | CASSLRGGETQYF
TRBJ1-3 | TRBV7-9 | . | . | TGTGCCAGCAGCTTAATTATGACACCTGGAAACACCATATATTTT | CASSLIMTPGNTIYF
TRBJ1-3 | TRBV19 | . | . | TGTGCCAGTAGTCCCTATAAAGGACTCTCTGGAAACACCATATATTTT | CASSPYKGLSGNTIYF
TRBJ2-7 | TRBV7-9 | . | . | TGTGCCAGCAGCAACGAGGGCTACGAGCAGTACTTC | CASSNEGYEQYF
TRBJ2-7 | TRBV7-9 | . | . | TGTGCCAGCAGCTTAACGGGTCGATCCTACGAGCAGTACTTC | CASSLTGRSYEQYF
TRBJ2-3 | TRBV7-2 | . | . | TGTGCCAGCAGCCCCTTACAGGGCACAGATACGCAGTATTTT | CASSPLQGTDTQYF
TRBJ1-6 | TRBV30 | . | . | TGTGCCTCCGGGACACCTAATTCACCCCTCCACTTT | CASGTPNSPLHF
TRBJ2-5 | TRBV14 | . | . | TGTGCCAGCAGCCGCGGGCCCTCAGAGACCCAGTACTTC | CASSRGPSETQYF
TRBJ2-5 | TRBV18 | TRBD1 | . | TGTGCCAGCTCCCTGGGACAGAAAGAGACCCAGTACTTC | CASSLGQKETQYF
TRBJ2-1 | TRBV4-3 | . | . | TGCGCCAGCAGCCAAGACAAGCGGACCTACAATGAGCAGTTCTTC | CASSQDKRTYNEQFF
TRBJ2-2 | TRBV7-3 | . | . | TGTGCCAGCAGCAACTCCAACACCGGGGAGCTGTTTTTT | CASSNSNTGELFF